This TCR beta chain was profiled in a study of identifying expanded T cells in peripheral blood. The CDR3 consists of 13 residues. V was shortened by 3 bases and J by 6 bases, with 13 bases between the two germline ends. CDR1 is SGHNT, CDR2 YYREEE, per germline (reference sequence). Concerning this clone itself: Its antigen is as yet unknown.

Sequencing was performed with immunoSEQ multiplex PCR; in TCRdb, only in-frame clones are kept and a portion is missing. The table records about 85,000 clones, around 91% of them present only once. Findings of the study overall: Differentially abundant clones: roughly 1.3 between replicates, 16.4 at about 13 days, less than 20 at four.

V and J are TRBV5-4 and TRBJ2-7; D is uncertain. Material for sequencing was blood. This clonotype originated in a person between 18 and 75 years old in good health. CDR3 loop: CASSSRQDPEQYF. The CDR3, as DNA: TGTGCCAGCAGCTCCCGCCAGGACCCCGAGCAGTACTTC.